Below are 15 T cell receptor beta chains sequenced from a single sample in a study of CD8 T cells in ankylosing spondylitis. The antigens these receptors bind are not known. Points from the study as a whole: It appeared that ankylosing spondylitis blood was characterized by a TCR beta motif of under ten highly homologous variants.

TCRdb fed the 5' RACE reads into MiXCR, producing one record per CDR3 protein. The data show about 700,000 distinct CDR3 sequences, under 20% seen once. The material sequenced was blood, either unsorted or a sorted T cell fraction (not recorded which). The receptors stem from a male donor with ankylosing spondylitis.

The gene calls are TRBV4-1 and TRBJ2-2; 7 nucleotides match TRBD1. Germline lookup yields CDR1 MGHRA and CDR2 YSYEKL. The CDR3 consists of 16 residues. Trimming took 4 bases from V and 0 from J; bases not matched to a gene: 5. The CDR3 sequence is CASSLGDSPNTGELFF. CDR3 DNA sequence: TGCGCCAGCAGCCTGGGGGACAGCCCGAACACCGGGGAGCTGTTTTTT.

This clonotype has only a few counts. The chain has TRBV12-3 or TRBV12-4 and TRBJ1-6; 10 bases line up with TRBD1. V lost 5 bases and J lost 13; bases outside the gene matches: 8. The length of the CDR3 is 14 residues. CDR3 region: CASSNRDRGSPLHF. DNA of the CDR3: TGTGCCAGCAGTAACCGGGACAGGGGTTCGCCCCTCCACTTT.

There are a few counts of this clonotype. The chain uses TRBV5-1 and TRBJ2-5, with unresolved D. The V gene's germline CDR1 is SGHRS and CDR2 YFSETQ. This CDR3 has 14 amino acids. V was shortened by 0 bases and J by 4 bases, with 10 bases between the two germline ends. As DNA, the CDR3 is TGCGCCAGCAGCTTGGAGCCAGGACGAGAGACCCAGTACTTC. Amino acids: CASSLEPGRETQYF.

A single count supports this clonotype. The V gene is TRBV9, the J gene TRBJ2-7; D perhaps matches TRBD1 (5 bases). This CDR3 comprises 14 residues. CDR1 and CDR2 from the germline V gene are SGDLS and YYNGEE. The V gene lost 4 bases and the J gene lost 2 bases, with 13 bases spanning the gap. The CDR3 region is CASSPDRMTYEQYF. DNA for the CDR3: TGTGCCAGCAGCCCTGACAGAATGACCTACGAGCAGTACTTC.

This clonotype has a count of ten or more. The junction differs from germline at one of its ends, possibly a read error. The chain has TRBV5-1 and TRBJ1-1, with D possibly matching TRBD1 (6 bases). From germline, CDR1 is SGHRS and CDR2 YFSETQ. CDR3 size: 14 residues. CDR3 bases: TGTGCCAGCAGTTTAGCAGGGGCAAACACTGAAGCTTTCTTT. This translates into CASSLAGANTEAFF.

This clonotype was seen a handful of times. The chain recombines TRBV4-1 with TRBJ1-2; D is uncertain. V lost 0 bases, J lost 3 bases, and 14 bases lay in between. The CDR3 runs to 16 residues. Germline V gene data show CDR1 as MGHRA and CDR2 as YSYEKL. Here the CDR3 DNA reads TGCGCCAGCAGCCAAGAAAGCGGGCATTTGGACTATGGCTACACCTTC. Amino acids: CASSQESGHLDYGYTF.

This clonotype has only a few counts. The CDR3 loop is CASMEGPYGYTF. In DNA form, the CDR3 reads TGTGCCAGCATGGAGGGCCCCTATGGCTACACCTTC. The chain joins TRBV2 to TRBJ1-2; D gene uncertain. Trimming pared 7 bases from V and 4 bases from J, leaving 10 bases between. The CDR3 has 12 residues. CDR1 and CDR2 (germline): SNHLY, FYNNEI.

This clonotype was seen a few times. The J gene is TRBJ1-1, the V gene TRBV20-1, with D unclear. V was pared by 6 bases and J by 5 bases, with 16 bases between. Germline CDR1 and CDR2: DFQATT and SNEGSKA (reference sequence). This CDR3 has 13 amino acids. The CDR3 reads CSASLPPGTEAFF. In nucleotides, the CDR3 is TGCAGTGCCAGTCTGCCCCCTGGAACTGAAGCTTTCTTT.

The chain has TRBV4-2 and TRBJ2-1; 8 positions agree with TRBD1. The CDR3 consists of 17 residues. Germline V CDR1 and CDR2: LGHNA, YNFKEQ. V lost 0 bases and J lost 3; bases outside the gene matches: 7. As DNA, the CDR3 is TGTGCCAGCAGCCAAGATTGGAGCAGGGGGCTCTACAATGAGCAGTTCTTC. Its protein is CASSQDWSRGLYNEQFF.

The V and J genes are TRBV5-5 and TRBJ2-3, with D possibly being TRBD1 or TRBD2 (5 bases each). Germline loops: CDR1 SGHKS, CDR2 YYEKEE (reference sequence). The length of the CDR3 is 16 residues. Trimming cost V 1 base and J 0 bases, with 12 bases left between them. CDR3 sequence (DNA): TGTGCCAGCAGCTTGCGTCCGGGGCTAAGCACAGATACGCAGTATTTT. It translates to CASSLRPGLSTDTQYF.

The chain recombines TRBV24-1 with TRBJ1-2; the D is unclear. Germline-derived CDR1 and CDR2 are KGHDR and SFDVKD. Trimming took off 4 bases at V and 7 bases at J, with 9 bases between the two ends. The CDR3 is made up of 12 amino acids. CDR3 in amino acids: CATSDSWGGYTF. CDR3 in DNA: TGTGCCACCAGTGACAGCTGGGGTGGCTACACCTTC.

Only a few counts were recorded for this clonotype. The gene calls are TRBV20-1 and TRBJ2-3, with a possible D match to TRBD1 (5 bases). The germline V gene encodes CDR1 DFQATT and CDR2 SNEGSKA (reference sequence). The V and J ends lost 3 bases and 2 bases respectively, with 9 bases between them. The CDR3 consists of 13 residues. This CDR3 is CSASRESTDTQYF. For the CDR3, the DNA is TGCAGTGCTAGCAGGGAATCCACAGATACGCAGTATTTT.

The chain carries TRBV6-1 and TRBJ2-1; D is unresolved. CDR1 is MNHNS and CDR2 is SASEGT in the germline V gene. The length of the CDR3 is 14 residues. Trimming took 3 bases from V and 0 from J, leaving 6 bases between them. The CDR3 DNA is TGTGCCAGCAGTGATTGGTCCTCCTACAATGAGCAGTTCTTC. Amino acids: CASSDWSSYNEQFF.

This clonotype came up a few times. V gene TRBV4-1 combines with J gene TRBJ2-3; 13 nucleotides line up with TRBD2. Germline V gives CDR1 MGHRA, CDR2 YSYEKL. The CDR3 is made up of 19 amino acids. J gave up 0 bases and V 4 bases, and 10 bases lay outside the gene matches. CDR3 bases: TGCGCCAGCAGCCCCAAAGGGGGGACTAGCGGGACGAGCACAGATACGCAGTATTTT. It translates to CASSPKGGTSGTSTDTQYF.

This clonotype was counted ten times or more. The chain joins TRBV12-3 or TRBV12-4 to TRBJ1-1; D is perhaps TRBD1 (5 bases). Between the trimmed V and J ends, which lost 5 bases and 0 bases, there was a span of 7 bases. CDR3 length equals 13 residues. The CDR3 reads CASSEGLNTEAFF. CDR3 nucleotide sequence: TGTGCCAGCAGTGAGGGGTTGAACACTGAAGCTTTCTTT.